The rows below give T cell receptor beta chains drawn from one sample of a study of blood T cell repertoires in COVID-19. TCRdb keeps only in-frame clones here, not all; method: immunoSEQ multiplex PCR. The data hold roughly 34,000 clones, with 85% observed a single time. The sample comprised peripheral blood. These receptors were collected from a man of 80 years or more with active COVID-19. Each CDR3 is given with its conserved first and last residue. A D gene is named only where the DNA matches it firmly. Size is omitted from some rows. Given values are once, few, many or a class for expanded clones.

J: TRBJ2-7
size: NA
V: TRBV5-1
D: NA
DNA: TGCGCCAGCAGCGGTGACAGTTTCTCCTACGAGCAGTACTTC
CDR3: CASSGDSFSYEQYF

J: TRBJ1-2
size: once
V: TRBV5-6
D: NA
DNA: TGTGCCAGCAGCTGGACCGGTGGCAGGGTAGACTATGGCTACACCTTC
CDR3: CASSWTGGRVDYGYTF

J: TRBJ2-3
size: NA
V: TRBV11-3
D: TRBD2
DNA: TGTGCCAGCAGCTTAGGAGTGGGAGGGGACACAGATACGCAGTATTTT
CDR3: CASSLGVGGDTDTQYF

J: TRBJ2-5
size: NA
V: TRBV10-3
D: NA
DNA: TGTGCCATCAGTGGAGACAGAGACCAAGAGACCCAGTACTTC
CDR3: CAISGDRDQETQYF

J: TRBJ2-5
size: NA
V: TRBV29-1
D: NA
DNA: TGCAGTTCCAGGGTCGCAGAGACCCAGTACTTC
CDR3: CSSRVAETQYF

J: TRBJ2-5
size: NA
V: TRBV6-4
D: NA
DNA: TGTGCCAGCCCAGCCCGACAGCAAGAGACCCAGTACTTC
CDR3: CASPARQQETQYF

J: TRBJ1-5
size: few
V: TRBV19
D: TRBD1
DNA: TGTGCCAGTAGGGACAGGGGTACGGATCAGCCCCAGCATTTT
CDR3: CASRDRGTDQPQHF

J: TRBJ2-1
size: few
V: TRBV7-9
D: TRBD2
DNA: TGTGCCAGCAGCGTACGGCCTAGCGGGGTCTACAATGAGCAGTTCTTC
CDR3: CASSVRPSGVYNEQFF

J: TRBJ1-1
size: NA
V: TRBV2
D: TRBD1
DNA: TGTGCCAGCGGCCGACAGGGTGATCCCACTGAAGCTTTCTTT
CDR3: CASGRQGDPTEAFF

J: TRBJ1-1
size: NA
V: TRBV12-5
D: NA
DNA: TGTGCTAGTGCCCCGGGCCAACTAGATGAAGCTTTCTTT
CDR3: CASAPGQLDEAFF

J: TRBJ2-2
size: NA
V: TRBV19
D: NA
DNA: TGTGCCAGTAGTCCGGGGGACAGAAACACCGGGGAGCTGTTTTTT
CDR3: CASSPGDRNTGELFF

J: TRBJ1-2
size: NA
V: TRBV6-4
D: NA
DNA: TGTGCCAGCAAACAACAGGGCCCAGGCTACACCTTC
CDR3: CASKQQGPGYTF

J: TRBJ1-5
size: NA
V: TRBV12-3/TRBV12-4
D: TRBD1
DNA: TGTGCCAGCAGCAGACAGGGAAATCAGCCCCAGCATTTT
CDR3: CASSRQGNQPQHF

J: TRBJ2-7
size: NA
V: TRBV19
D: TRBD2
DNA: TGTGCCAGTAGTATTAGCGGGGGGGCCGGGTCCTACGAGCAGTACTTC
CDR3: CASSISGGAGSYEQYF

J: TRBJ2-5
size: NA
V: TRBV9
D: NA
DNA: TGTGCCAGCAGCGATATCTCGGGGTTCCAAGAGACCCAGTACTTC
CDR3: CASSDISGFQETQYF